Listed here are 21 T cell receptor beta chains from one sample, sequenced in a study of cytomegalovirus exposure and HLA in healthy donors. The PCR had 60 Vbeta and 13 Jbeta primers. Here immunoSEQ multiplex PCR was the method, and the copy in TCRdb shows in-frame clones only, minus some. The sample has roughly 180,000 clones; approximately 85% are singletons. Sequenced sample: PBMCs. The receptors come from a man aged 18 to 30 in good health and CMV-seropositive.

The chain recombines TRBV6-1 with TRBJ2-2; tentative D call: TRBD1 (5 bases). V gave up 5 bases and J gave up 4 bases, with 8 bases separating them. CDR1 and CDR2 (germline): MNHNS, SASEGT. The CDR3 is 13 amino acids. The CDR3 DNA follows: TGTGCCAGCAGTTGGACAACCACCGGGGAGCTGTTTTTT. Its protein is CASSWTTTGELFF.

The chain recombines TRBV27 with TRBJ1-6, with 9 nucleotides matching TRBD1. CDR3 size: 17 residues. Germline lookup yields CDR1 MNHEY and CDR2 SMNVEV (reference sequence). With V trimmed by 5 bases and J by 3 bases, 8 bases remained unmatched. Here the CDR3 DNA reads TGTGCCAGCAGTATAGTAGGGGGACAGGGCTATAATTCACCCCTCCACTTT. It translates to CASSIVGGQGYNSPLHF.

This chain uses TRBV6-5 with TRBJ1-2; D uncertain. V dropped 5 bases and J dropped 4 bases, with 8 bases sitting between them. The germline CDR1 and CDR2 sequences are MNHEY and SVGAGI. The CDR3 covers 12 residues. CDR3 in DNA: TGTGCCAGCAGTGCTCGAGCCTATGGCTACACCTTC. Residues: CASSARAYGYTF.

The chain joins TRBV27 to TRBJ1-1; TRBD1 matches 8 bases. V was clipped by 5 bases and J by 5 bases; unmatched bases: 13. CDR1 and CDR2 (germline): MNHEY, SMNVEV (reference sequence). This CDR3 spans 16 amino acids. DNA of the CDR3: TGTGCCAGCAGTACCGGACAGGGCCCACCGAGTACTGAAGCTTTCTTT. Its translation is CASSTGQGPPSTEAFF.

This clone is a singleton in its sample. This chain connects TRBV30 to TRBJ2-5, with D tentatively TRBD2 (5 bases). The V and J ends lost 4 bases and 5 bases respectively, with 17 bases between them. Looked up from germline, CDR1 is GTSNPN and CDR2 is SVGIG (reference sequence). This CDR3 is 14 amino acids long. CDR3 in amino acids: CAWNRGAPFETQYF. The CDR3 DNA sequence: TGTGCCTGGAACCGGGGTGCACCATTTGAGACCCAGTACTTC.

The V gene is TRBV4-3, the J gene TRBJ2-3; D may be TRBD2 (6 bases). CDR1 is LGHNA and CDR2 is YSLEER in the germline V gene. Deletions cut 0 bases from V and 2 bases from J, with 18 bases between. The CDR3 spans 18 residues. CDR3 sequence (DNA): TGCGCCAGCAGCCAAGACTTGGCGGGGCACCCCCTCACAGATACGCAGTATTTT. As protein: CASSQDLAGHPLTDTQYF.

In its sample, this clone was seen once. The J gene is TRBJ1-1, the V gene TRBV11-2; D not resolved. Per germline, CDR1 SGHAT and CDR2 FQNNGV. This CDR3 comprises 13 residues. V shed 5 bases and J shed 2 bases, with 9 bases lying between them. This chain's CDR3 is CASSLQANTEAFF. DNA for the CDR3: TGTGCCAGCAGCCTTCAGGCCAACACTGAAGCTTTCTTT.

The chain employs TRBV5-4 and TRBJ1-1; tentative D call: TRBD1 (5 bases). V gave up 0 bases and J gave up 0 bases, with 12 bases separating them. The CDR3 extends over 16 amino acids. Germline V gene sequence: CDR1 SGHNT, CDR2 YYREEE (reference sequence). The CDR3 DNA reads TGTGCCAGCAGCTTGGCCCCTCAGGGCCTGAACACTGAAGCTTTCTTT. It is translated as CASSLAPQGLNTEAFF.

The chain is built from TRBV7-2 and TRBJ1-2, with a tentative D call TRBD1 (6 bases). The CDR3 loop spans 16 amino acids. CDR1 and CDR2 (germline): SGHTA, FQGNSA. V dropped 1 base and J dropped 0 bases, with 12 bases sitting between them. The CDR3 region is CASSLETGRANYGYTF. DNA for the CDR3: TGTGCCAGCAGCTTAGAGACAGGACGAGCTAACTATGGCTACACCTTC. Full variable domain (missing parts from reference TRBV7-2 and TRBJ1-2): GAGVSQSPSNKVTEKGKDVELRCDPISGHTALYWYRQSLGQGLEFLIYFQGNSAPDKSGLPSDRFSAERTGGSVSTLTIQRTQQEDSAVYLCASSLETGRANYGYTFGSGTRLTVV.

CDR3 protein: CASSFSRGSEQFF. The CDR3 DNA is TGTGCCAGCAGCTTTTCTCGGGGGTCCGAGCAGTTCTTC. The J gene is TRBJ2-1, the V gene TRBV13; TRBD2 might be the D (6 bases). The CDR3 loop spans 13 amino acids. CDR1 and CDR2 from the germline V gene are PRHDT and FYEKMQ (reference sequence). Between the trimmed V and J ends, which lost 3 bases and 10 bases, there was a span of 13 bases.

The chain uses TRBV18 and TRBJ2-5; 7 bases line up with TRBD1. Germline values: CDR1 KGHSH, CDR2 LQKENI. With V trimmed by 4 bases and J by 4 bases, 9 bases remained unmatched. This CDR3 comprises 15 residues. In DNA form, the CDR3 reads TGTGCCAGCTCACGCCGGGACAGTTATCGAGAGACCCAGTACTTC. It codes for CASSRRDSYRETQYF.

CDR3 nucleotide sequence: TGTGCCAGCAGCTTGGGACTAGACGATTCCAATGAGCAGTTCTTC. It translates to CASSLGLDDSNEQFF. V and J are TRBV11-3 and TRBJ2-1; 8 bases fit TRBD2. J gave up 6 bases and V 3 bases, and 7 bases lay outside the gene matches. This CDR3 is built from 15 residues. Germline CDR1 is SGHNT and CDR2 is YENEEA.

The CDR3 loop reads CASSPRAGDQYGYTF. Written as DNA, the CDR3 is TGTGCCAGCAGCCCGCGAGCAGGGGATCAGTATGGCTACACCTTC. This chain links TRBV7-2 with TRBJ1-2, with a weak D call TRBD1 (6 bases). The CDR3 totals 15 residues. Germline V CDR1 and CDR2: SGHTA, FQGNSA. Trimming took off 5 bases at V and 5 bases at J, with 18 bases between the two ends.

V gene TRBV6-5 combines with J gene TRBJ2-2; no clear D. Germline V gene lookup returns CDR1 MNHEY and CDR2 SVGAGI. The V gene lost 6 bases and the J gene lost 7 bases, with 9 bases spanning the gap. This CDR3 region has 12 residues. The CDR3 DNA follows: TGTGCCAGCAGGCAGGAAGTCGGGGAGCTGTTTTTT. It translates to CASRQEVGELFF.

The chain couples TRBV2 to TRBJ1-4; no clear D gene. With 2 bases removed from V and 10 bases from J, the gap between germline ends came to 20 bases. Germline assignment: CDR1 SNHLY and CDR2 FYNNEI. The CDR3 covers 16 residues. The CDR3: CASSETRGISSLKLFF. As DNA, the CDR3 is TGTGCCAGCAGTGAAACCAGAGGGATCTCGTCCTTAAAACTGTTTTTT.

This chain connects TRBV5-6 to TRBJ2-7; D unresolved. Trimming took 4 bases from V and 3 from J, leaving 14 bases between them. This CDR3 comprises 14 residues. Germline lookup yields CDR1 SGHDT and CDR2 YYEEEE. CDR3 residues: CASSPVYNDYEQYF. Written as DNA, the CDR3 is TGTGCCAGCAGCCCCGTTTACAACGACTACGAGCAGTACTTC.

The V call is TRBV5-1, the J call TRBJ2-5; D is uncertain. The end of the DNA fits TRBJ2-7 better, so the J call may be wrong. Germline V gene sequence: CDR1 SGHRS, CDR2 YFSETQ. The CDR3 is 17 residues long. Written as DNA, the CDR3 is TGCGCCAGCAGCTTGGATCGCACTCGAACCCTAACCTACGAGCAGTACTTC. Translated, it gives CASSLDRTRTLTYEQYF.

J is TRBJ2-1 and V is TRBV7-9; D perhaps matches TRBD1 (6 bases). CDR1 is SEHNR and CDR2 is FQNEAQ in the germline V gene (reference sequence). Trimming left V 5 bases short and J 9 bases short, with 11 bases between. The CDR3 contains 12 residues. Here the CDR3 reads CASSGGTSEQFF. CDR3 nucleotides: TGTGCCAGCAGCGGGGGCACAAGTGAGCAGTTCTTC.

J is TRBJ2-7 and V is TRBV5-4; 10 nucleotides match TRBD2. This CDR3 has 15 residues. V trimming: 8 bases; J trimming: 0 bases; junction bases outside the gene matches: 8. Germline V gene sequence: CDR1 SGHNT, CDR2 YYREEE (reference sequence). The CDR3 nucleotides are TGTGCCAGTAAAAGCGGGGGGGGCAACTCCTACGAGCAGTACTTC. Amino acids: CASKSGGGNSYEQYF.

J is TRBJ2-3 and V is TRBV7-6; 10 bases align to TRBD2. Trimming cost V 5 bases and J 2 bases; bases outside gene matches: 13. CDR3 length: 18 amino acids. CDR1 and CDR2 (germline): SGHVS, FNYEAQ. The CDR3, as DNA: TGTGCCAGCAGCCAGCTAGCGGGGGAGCAAGAGCTCACAGATACGCAGTATTTT. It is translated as CASSQLAGEQELTDTQYF.

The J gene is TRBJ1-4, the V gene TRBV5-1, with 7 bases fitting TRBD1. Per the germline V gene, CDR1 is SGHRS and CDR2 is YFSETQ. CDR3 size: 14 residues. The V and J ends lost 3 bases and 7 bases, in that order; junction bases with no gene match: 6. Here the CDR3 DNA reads TGCGCCAGCAGCTCCCGGGACAGCCGTGAAAAACTGTTTTTT. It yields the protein CASSSRDSREKLFF.